This T cell receptor beta chain came from a study of identical twins. General observations from the study: Where beta out-of-frame sequences were concerned, excess twin sharing was weaker. Within cord blood, abundant beta clonotypes carried fewer insertions, but memory repertoires showed no such trend. Recombination models fit unrelated individuals' TCR alpha sharing but underestimated twins'.

Each CDR3 protein is one row after TCRdb ran MiXCR on the 5' RACE reads. Of 1,800,000 or so distinct CDR3 sequences detected, 25% to 35% appear once; the ten largest clones hold approximately 0.29%. This clonotype was seen a few times. The antigen remains unidentified. All donors comprised healthy Caucasians. The trim removed 6 bases at V and 5 bases at J, leaving 10 bases unmatched. Germline loops: CDR1 MNHEY, CDR2 SVGAGI. The CDR3 runs 16 residues. Sample: cord blood. The chain links TRBV6-5 to TRBJ1-4; TRBD1 agrees at 9 bases. This receptor was identified in a newborn girl in good health. The chain's CDR3 is CASSAGTGSGNEKLFF. The CDR3 region has the DNA TGTGCCAGCAGCGCCGGGACAGGGTCGGGGAATGAAAAACTGTTTTTT.